This T cell receptor (beta chain) stems from a study of blood T cell repertoires in COVID-19. Repertoires were generated with immunoSEQ multiplex PCR, while TCRdb's copy carries only in-frame clones and drops some. The sample lists tens of thousands of clones, 87% occurring once. The V gene's germline CDR1 is SGDLS and CDR2 YYNGEE. With 2 bases removed from V and 7 bases from J, the gap between germline ends came to 14 bases. The CDR3 has 14 amino acids. The source of this sequence is a man older than 75 in a cohort sampled during active COVID-19. This chain connects TRBV9 to TRBJ2-3; D remains unclear. Sequences were obtained from peripheral blood. The CDR3 DNA sequence: TGTGCCAGCAGCGTGAGTAGCCAATTGAATACGCAGTATTTT. Translation gives CASSVSSQLNTQYF.